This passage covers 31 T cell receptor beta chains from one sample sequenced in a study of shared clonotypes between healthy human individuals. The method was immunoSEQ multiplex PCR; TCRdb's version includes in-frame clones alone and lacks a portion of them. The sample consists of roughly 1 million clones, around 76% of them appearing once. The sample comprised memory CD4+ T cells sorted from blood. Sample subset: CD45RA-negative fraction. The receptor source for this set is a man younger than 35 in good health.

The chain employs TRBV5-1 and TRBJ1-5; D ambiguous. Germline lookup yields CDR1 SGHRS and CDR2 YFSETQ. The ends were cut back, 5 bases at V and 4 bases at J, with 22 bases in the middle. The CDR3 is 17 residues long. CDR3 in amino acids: CASRPGIGIDFNQPQHF. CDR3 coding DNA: TGCGCCAGCAGGCCTGGTATAGGGATCGACTTTAATCAGCCCCAGCATTTT.

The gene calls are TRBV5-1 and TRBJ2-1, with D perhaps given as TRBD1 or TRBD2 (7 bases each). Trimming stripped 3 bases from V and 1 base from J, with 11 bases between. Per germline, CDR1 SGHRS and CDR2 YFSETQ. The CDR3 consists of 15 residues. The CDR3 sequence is CASSSQGGSYNEQFF. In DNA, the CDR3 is TGCGCCAGCAGCTCCCAGGGGGGGTCCTACAATGAGCAGTTCTTC.

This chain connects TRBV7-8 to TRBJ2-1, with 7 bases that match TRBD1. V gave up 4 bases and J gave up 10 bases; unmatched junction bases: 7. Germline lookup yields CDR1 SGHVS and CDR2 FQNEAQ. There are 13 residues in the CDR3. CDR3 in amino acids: CASSSRQGSEQFF. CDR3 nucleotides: TGTGCCAGCAGCTCCCGACAGGGTAGCGAGCAGTTCTTC.

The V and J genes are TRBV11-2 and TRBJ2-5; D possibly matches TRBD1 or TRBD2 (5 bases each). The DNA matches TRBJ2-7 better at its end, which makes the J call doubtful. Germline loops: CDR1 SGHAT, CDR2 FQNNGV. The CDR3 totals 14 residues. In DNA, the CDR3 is TGTGCCAGCAGCTCCGTGAGGGACGGCTACGAGCAGTACTTC. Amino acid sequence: CASSSVRDGYEQYF.

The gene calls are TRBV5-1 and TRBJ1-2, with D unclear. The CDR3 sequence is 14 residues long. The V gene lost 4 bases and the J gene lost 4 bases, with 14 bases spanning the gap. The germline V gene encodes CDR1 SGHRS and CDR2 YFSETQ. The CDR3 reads CASSADGEIYGYTF. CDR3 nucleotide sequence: TGCGCCAGCAGCGCTGACGGAGAAATCTATGGCTACACCTTC.

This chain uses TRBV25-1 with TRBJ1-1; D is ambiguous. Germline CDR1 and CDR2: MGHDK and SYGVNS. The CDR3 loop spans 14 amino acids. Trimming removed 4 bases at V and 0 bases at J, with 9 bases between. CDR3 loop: CASSATPVNTEAFF. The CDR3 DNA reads TGTGCCAGCAGTGCGACCCCAGTGAACACTGAAGCTTTCTTT.

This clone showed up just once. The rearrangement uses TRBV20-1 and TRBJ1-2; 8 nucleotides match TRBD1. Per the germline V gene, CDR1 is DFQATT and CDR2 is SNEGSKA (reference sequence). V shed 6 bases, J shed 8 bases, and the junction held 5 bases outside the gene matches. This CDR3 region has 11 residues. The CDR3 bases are TGCAGTGCCCCGACAGGGGCAGGCTACACCTTC. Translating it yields CSAPTGAGYTF.

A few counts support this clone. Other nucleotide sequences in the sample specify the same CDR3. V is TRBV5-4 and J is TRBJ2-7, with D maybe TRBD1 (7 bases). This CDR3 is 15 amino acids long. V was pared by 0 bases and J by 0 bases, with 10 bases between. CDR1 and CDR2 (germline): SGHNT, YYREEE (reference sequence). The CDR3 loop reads CASSLGQGGSYEQYF. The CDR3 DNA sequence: TGTGCCAGCAGCTTGGGCCAGGGGGGCTCCTACGAGCAGTACTTC.

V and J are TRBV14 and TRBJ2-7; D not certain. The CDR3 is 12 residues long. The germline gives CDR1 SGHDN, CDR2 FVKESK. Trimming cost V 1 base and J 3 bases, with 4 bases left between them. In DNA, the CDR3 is TGTGCCAGCAGCCAAGCGGGCTACGAGCAGTACTTC. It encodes CASSQAGYEQYF.

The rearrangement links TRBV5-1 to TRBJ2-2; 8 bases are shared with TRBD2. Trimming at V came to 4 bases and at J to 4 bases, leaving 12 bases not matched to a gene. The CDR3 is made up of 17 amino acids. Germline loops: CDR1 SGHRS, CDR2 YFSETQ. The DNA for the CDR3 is TGCGCCAGCAGCCGCGGGGCTAGCGGGCGGGTCACCGGGGAGCTGTTTTTT. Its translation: CASSRGASGRVTGELFF.

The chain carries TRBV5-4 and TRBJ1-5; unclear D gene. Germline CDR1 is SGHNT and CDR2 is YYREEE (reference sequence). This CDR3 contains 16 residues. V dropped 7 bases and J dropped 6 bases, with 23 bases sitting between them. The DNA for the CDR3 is TGTGCCAGCCGAAATTCTGGAACCGGGAGGGTTCAGCCCCAGCATTTT. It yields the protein CASRNSGTGRVQPQHF.

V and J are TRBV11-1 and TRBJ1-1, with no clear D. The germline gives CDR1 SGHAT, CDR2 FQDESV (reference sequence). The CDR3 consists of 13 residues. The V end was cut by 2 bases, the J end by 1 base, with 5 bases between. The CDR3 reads CASSLQPNTEAFF. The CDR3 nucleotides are TGTGCCAGCAGCTTACAGCCGAACACTGAAGCTTTCTTT.

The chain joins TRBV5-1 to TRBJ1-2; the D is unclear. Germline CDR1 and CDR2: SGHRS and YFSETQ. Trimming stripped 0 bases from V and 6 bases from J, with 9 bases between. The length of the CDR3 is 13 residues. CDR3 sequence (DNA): TGCGCCAGCAGCTTGGGGGGTATGAATGGCTACACCTTC. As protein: CASSLGGMNGYTF. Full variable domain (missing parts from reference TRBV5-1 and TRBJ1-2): KAGVTQTPRYLIKTRGQQVTLSCSPISGHRSVSWYQQTPGQGLQFLFEYFSETQRNKGNFPGRFSGRQFSNSRSEMNVSTLELGDSALYLCASSLGGMNGYTFGSGTRLTVV.

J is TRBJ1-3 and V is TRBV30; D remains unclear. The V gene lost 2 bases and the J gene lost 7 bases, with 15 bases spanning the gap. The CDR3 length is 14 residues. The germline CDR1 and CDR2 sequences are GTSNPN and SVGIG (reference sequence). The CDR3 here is CAWSPGLLGNTIYF. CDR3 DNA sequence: TGTGCCTGGAGTCCTGGGCTTCTAGGCAACACCATATATTTT.

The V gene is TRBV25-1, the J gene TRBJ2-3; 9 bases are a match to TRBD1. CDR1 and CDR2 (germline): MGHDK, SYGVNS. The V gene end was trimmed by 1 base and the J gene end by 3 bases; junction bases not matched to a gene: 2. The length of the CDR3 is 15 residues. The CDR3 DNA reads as TGTGCCAGCAGTGAATGGACAGGGGAGACAGATACGCAGTATTTT. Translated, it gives CASSEWTGETDTQYF. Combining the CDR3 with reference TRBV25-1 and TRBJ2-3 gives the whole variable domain EADIYQTPRYLVIGTGKKITLECSQTMGHDKMYWYQQDPGMELHLIHYSYGVNSTEKGDLSSESTVSRIRTEHFPLTLESARPSHTSQYLCASSEWTGETDTQYFGPGTRLTVL.

CDR3 sequence (DNA): TGTGCCAGCAGTTCCCGACTAGCTTCGGAGACCCAGTACTTC. It specifies CASSSRLASETQYF. This chain uses TRBV6-6 with TRBJ2-5; 7 nucleotides line up with TRBD2. The germline gives CDR1 MNHNY, CDR2 SVGAGI (reference sequence). The CDR3 is made up of 14 amino acids. V trimming: 4 bases; J trimming: 5 bases; junction bases outside the gene matches: 7.

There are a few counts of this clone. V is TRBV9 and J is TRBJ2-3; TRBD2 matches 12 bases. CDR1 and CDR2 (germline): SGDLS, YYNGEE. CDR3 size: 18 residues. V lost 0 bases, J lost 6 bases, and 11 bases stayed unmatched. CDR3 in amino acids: CASSVGLAGGQVSDTQYF. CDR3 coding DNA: TGTGCCAGCAGCGTAGGGCTAGCGGGGGGGCAAGTGTCGGATACGCAGTATTTT.

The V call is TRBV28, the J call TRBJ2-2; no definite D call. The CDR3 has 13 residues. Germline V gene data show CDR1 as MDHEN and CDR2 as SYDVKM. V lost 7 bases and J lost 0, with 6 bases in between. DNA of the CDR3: TGTGCCAGCATCACGCCGAACACCGGGGAGCTGTTTTTT. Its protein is CASITPNTGELFF. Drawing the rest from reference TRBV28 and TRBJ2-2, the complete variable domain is DVKVTQSSRYLVKRTGEKVFLECVQDMDHENMFWYRQDPGLGLRLIYFSYDVKMKEKGDIPEGYSVSREKKERFSLILESASTNQTSMYLCASITPNTGELFFGEGSRLTVL.

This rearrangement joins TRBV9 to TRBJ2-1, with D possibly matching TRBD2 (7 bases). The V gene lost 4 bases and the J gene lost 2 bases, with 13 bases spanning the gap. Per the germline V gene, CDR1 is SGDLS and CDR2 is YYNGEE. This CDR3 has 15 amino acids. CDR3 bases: TGTGCCAGCAGCTCGGGGGGCAACACCTACAATGAGCAGTTCTTC. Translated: CASSSGGNTYNEQFF.

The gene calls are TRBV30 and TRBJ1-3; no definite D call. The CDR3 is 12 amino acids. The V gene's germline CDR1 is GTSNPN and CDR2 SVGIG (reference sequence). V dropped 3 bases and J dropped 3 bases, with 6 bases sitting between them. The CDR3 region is CAWSPLGNTIYF. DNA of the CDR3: TGTGCCTGGAGCCCACTTGGAAACACCATATATTTT.

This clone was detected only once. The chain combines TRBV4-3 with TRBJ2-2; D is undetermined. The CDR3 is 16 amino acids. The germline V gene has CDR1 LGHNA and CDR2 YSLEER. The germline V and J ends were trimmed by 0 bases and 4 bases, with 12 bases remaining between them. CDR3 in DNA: TGCGCCAGCAGCCAAGATTGGCGGACCGGCACCGGGGAGCTGTTTTTT. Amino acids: CASSQDWRTGTGELFF.

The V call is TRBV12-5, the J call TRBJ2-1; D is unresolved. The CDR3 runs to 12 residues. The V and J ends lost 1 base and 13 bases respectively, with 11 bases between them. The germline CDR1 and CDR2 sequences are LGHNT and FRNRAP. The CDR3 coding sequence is TGTGCTAGTGGTTTGGGAACGTCGGGCCAGTTCTTC. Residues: CASGLGTSGQFF.

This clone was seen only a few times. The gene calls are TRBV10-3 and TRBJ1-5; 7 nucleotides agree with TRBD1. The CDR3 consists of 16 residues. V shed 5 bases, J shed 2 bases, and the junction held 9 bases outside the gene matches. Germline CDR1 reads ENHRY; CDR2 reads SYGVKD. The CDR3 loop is CAISLDRAGGNQPQHF. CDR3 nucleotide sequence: TGTGCCATCAGTTTAGACAGGGCGGGAGGCAATCAGCCCCAGCATTTT.

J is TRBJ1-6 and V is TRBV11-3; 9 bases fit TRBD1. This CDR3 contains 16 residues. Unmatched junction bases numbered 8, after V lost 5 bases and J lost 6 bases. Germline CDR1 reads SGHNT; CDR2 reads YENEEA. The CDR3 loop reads CASSPGQGYSNSPLHF. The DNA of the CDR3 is TGTGCCAGCAGCCCAGGACAGGGGTACAGTAATTCACCCCTCCACTTT.

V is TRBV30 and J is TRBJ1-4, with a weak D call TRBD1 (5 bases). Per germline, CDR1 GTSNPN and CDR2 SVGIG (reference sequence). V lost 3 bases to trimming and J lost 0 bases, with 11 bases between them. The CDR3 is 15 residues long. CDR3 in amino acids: CAWRIRQSTNEKLFF. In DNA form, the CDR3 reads TGTGCCTGGAGGATCAGACAGTCAACTAATGAAAAACTGTTTTTT.

CDR3 bases: TGTGCCAGCAGCTTAGCGTTCCTAGCGGGAGGGACCCGGGGAGGGACCCAGTACTTC. This translates into CASSLAFLAGGTRGGTQYF. The chain is built from TRBV7-6 and TRBJ2-5; 12 bases line up with TRBD2. Germline-derived CDR1 and CDR2 are SGHVS and FNYEAQ. This CDR3 comprises 19 residues. After removal of 0 bases from V and 7 bases from J, the junction contained 15 bases not matched to a gene.

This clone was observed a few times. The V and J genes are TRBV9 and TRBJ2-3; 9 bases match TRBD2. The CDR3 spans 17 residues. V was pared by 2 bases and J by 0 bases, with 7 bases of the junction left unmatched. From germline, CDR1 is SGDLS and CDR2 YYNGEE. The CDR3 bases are TGTGCCAGCAGCGTCGGTTTCAGCGGGGGGAGCACAGATACGCAGTATTTT. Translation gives CASSVGFSGGSTDTQYF.

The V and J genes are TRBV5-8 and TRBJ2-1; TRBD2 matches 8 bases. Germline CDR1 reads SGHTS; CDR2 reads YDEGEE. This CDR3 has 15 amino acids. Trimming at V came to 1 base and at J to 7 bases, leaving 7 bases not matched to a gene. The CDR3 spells CASSLLTGGSNEQFF. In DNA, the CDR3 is TGTGCCAGCAGCTTGCTGACGGGAGGGTCAAATGAGCAGTTCTTC.

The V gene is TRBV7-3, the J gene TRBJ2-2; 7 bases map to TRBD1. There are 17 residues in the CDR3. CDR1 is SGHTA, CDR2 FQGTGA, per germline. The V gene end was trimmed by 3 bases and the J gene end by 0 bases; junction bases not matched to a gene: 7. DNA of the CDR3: TGTGCCAGCAGCTTGAGTCTCGACAGGGCGAACACCGGGGAGCTGTTTTTT. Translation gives CASSLSLDRANTGELFF.

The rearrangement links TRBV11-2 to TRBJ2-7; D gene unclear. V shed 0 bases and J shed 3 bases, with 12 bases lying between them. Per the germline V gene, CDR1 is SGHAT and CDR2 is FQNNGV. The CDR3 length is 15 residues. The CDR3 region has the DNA TGTGCCAGCAGCTTAGATCGCGTCGTCAGCTACGAGCAGTACTTC. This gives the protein CASSLDRVVSYEQYF. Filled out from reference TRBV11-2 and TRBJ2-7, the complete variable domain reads EAGVAQSPRYKIIEKRQSVAFWCNPISGHATLYWYQQILGQGPKLLIQFQNNGVVDDSQLPKDRFSAERLKGVDSTLKIQPAKLEDSAVYLCASSLDRVVSYEQYFGPGTRLTVT.

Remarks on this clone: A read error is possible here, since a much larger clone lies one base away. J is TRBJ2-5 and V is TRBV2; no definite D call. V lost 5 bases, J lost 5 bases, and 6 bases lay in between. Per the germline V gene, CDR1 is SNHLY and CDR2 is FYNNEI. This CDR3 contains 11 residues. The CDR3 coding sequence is TGTGCCAGCAGTTTGAGGGAGACCCAGTACTTC. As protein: CASSLRETQYF. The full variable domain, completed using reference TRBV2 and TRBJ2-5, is EPEVTQTPSHQVTQMGQEVILRCVPISNHLYFYWYRQILGQKVEFLVSFYNNEISEKSEIFDDQFSVERPDGSNFTLKIRSTKLEDSAMYFCASSLRETQYFGPGTRLLVL.